This T cell receptor (beta chain) was observed in a study of T cell responses to AZD1222 COVID-19 vaccine. Study observations and caveats: The CD4 TCRs associated with vaccination extended across spike and predominated at 160-218 and 743-854. Sampling captured repertoires only after the peak T cell response. Possibly, clonal diversity was underestimated; donors were largely white British and included more females. Close to half of all spike-specific TCRs reportedly target regions of the variants that are unmutated.

The method was immunoSEQ multiplex PCR; TCRdb's version includes in-frame clones alone and lacks a portion of them. The top ten hold approximately 3% of the sample, which has around 150,000 clones, about nine tenths seen once. As regards this clone: What it binds is not known.

Germline values: CDR1 SEHNR, CDR2 FQNEAQ (reference sequence). The CDR3 has 11 residues. The ends were cut back, 5 bases at V and 8 bases at J, with 7 bases in the middle. Sequenced material: peripheral blood, taken 28 days after the second AZD1222 dose. The chain has TRBV7-9 and TRBJ1-3, with no clear D. This TCR was sampled from an adult who received the AZD1222 COVID-19 vaccine. As DNA, the CDR3 is TGTGCCAGCAGCCGAATTGACACCATATATTTT. It yields the protein CASSRIDTIYF.